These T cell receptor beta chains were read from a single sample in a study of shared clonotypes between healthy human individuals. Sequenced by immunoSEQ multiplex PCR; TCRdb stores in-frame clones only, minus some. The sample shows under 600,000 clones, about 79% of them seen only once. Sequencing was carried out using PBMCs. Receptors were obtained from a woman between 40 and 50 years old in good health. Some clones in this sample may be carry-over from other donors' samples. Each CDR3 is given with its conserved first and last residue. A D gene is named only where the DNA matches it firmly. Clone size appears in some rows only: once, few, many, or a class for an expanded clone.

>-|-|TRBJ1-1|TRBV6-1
CASITGSGNTEAFF
TGTGCCAGCATAACAGGGTCTGGGAACACTGAAGCTTTCTTT
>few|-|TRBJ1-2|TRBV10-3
CAISESRNYGYTF
TGTGCCATCAGTGAGTCCAGGAACTATGGCTACACCTTC
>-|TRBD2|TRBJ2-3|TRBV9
CASSSTGGSTDTQYF
TGTGCCAGCAGCTCAACGGGAGGGTCCACAGATACGCAGTATTTT
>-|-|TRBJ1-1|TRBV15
CATSREARQAEAFF
TGTGCCACCAGCAGAGAGGCGAGACAGGCTGAAGCTTTCTTT
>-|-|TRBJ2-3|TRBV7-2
CASSISGGTDTQYF
TGTGCCAGCAGCATCTCCGGCGGCACAGATACGCAGTATTTT
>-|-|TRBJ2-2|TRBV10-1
CASSEAVTYGELFF
TGCGCCAGCAGTGAGGCGGTCACTTACGGGGAGCTGTTTTTT
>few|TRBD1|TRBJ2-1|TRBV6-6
CASRRDRGEQFF
TGTGCCAGCAGACGAGACAGGGGTGAGCAGTTCTTC
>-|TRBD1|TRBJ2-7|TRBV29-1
CSVEQGAGEQYF
TGCAGCGTTGAACAGGGGGCGGGCGAGCAGTACTTC
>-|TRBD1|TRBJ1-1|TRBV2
CASTPGTGLEAFF
TGTGCCAGCACTCCAGGGACAGGTCTTGAAGCTTTCTTT
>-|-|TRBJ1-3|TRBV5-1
CASSSGAASGNTIYF
TGCGCCAGCAGCTCCGGAGCGGCGTCTGGAAACACCATATATTTT
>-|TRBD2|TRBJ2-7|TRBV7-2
CASSPSQASGRYEQYF
TGTGCCAGCAGCCCAAGCCAGGCTAGCGGGAGGTATGAGCAGTACTTC
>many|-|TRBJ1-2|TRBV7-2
CASSQNSGVVYGYTF
TGTGCCAGCAGCCAGAACTCGGGGGTAGTCTATGGCTACACCTTC
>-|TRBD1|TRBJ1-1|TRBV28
CASSFNRGQGRTEAFF
TGTGCCAGCAGTTTTAACCGGGGACAGGGACGAACTGAAGCTTTCTTT
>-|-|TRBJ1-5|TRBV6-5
CASRLDRNQPQHF
TGTGCCAGCAGACTCGACAGGAATCAGCCCCAGCATTTT
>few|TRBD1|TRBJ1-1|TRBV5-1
CASRGTGWDTEAFF
TGCGCCAGCAGGGGGACAGGGTGGGACACTGAAGCTTTCTTT
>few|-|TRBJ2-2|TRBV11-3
CASSLAATGELFF
TGTGCCAGCAGCTTAGCGGCGACCGGGGAGCTGTTTTTT
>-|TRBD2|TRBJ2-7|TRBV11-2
CASTAAGGPRGVYF
TGTGCCAGCACCGCAGCGGGAGGGCCGAGGGGTGTGTACTTC
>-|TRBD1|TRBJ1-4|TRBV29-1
CSAGQNNEKLFF
TGCAGCGCGGGACAGAATAATGAAAAACTGTTTTTT
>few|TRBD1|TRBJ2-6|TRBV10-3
CAINTGTGASGANVLTF
TGTGCCATCAACACCGGGACAGGGGCTTCTGGGGCCAACGTCCTGACTTTC
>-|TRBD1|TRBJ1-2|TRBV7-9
CASSLVGDRKGNYGYTF
TGTGCCAGCAGCTTAGTGGGGGACAGGAAGGGGAACTATGGCTACACCTTC
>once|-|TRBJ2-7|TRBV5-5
CASSRFDSYSYEQYF
TGTGCCAGCAGCCGATTCGACAGCTACTCCTACGAGCAGTACTTC
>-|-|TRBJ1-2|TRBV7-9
CASTNWGNGYTF
TGTGCCAGCACCAACTGGGGAAATGGCTACACCTTC
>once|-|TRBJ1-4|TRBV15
CATSLDYTTNEKLFF
TGTGCCACCAGCTTGGACTACACAACTAATGAAAAACTGTTTTTT
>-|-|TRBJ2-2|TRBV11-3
CASSAMGGANTGELFF
TGTGCCAGCAGCGCAATGGGGGGCGCGAACACCGGGGAGCTGTTTTTT
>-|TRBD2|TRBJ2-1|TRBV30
CAWGLAGNNEQFF
TGTGCCTGGGGACTAGCGGGAAACAATGAGCAGTTCTTC
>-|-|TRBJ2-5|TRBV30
CAWSAGALAQYF
TGTGCCTGGAGTGCGGGCGCCTTGGCCCAGTACTTC
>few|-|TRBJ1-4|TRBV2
CASSEDGIGARVNEKLFF
TGTGCCAGCAGTGAAGACGGGATTGGGGCAAGGGTTAATGAAAAACTGTTTTTT
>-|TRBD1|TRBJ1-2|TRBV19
CASSMGGTELSNYGYTF
TGTGCCAGTAGTATGGGAGGGACAGAACTAAGCAACTATGGCTACACCTTC
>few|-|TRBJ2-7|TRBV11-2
CASSLDLGNSYEQYF
TGTGCCAGCAGCTTAGATCTGGGCAACTCCTACGAGCAGTACTTC
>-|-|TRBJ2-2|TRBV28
CASSFPQGGELFF
TGTGCCAGCAGTTTCCCTCAGGGTGGGGAGCTGTTTTTT
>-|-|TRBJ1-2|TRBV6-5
CASSYLHSYGYTF
TGTGCCAGCAGTTACCTGCACAGTTATGGCTACACCTTC
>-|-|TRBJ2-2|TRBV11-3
CASSLTPLATGELFF
TGTGCCAGCAGCTTGACCCCCCTAGCGACCGGGGAGCTGTTTTTT
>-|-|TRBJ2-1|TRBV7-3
CASSLSGSGPYNEQFF
TGTGCCAGCAGCTTAAGCGGTAGCGGCCCCTACAATGAGCAGTTCTTC
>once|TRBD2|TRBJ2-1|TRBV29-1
CSVGRGDGGNEQFF
TGCAGCGTAGGCCGGGGGGATGGGGGTAATGAGCAGTTCTTC
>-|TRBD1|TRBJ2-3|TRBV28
CASSFGTGGEADTQYF
TGTGCCAGCAGTTTCGGGACAGGGGGGGAAGCGGATACGCAGTATTTT
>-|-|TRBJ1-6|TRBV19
CASSSTEGSPLHF
TGTGCCAGTAGCTCGACAGAAGGCTCACCCCTCCACTTT
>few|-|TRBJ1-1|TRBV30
CAWSTSYTEAFF
TGTGCCTGGAGCACCTCCTACACTGAAGCTTTCTTT
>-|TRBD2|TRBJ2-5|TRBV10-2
CASSATAGVGETQYF
TGCGCCAGCAGTGCGACAGCGGGAGTTGGAGAGACCCAGTACTTC
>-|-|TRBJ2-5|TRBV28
CASSNGGDQETQYF
TGTGCCAGCAGTAATGGAGGGGATCAAGAGACCCAGTACTTC
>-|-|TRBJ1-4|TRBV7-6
CASSLVDEKLFF
TGTGCCAGCAGCCTAGTAGATGAAAAACTGTTTTTT
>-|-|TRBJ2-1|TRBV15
CATSRPPPNNEQFF
TGTGCCACCAGCCGACCGCCGCCAAACAATGAGCAGTTCTTC
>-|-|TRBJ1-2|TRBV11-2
CASSLGGFHSGTANYGYTF
TGTGCCAGCAGCTTAGGGGGATTCCACAGCGGGACGGCTAACTATGGCTACACCTTC
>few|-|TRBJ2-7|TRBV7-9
CASSHTDRSYEQYF
TGTGCCAGCAGCCACACGGACCGCTCCTACGAGCAGTACTTC
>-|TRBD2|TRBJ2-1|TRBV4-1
CASSQASRVAGENNEQFF
TGCGCCAGCAGCCAAGCCTCCCGGGTAGCGGGAGAAAACAATGAGCAGTTCTTC
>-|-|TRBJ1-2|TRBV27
CASRGGAYGYTF
TGTGCCAGCAGGGGAGGGGCGTATGGCTACACCTTC
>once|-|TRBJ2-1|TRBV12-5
CASGLVRGEQFF
TGTGCTAGTGGTTTGGTACGGGGTGAGCAGTTCTTC
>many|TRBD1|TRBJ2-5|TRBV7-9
CASSSITGGETQYF
TGTGCCAGCAGCTCCATCACAGGGGGCGAGACCCAGTACTTC